A single sample gave rise to the 7 T cell receptor beta chains below, sequenced in a study of T cell responses to AZD1222 COVID-19 vaccine. Produced via immunoSEQ multiplex PCR; TCRdb's table is partial and in-frame only. The profile shows about 100,000 clones, over 75% of them singletons. The sample was peripheral blood, taken on day 0 of AZD1222 vaccination. These receptors came from an adult in good health.

V and J are TRBV3-1 (or the pseudogene TRBV3-2) and TRBJ2-3, with D possibly matching TRBD1 (5 bases). V was cut by 0 bases and J by 4 bases, with 17 bases left in between. This CDR3 is 17 amino acids long. Germline CDR1 and CDR2: LGHDT and YNNKEL (reference sequence). The CDR3 here is CASSQDGVGLGADTQYF. CDR3 coding DNA: TGTGCCAGCAGCCAAGATGGAGTGGGGCTAGGGGCAGATACGCAGTATTTT.

This clone was recorded only once. The chain uses TRBV15 and TRBJ2-7; TRBD1 is a possible D gene (6 bases). There are 13 residues in the CDR3. V was pared by 4 bases and J by 2 bases, with 9 bases between. CDR1 is LNHNV and CDR2 is YYDKDF in the germline V gene (reference sequence). CDR3 protein: CATSTGHPYEQYF. CDR3 nucleotides: TGTGCCACCAGCACGGGACATCCCTACGAGCAGTACTTC.

This chain links TRBV27 with TRBJ2-1; TRBD1 aligns across 8 bases. With 6 bases clipped from V and 4 bases from J, the junction kept 5 bases outside the gene matches. Germline V gene data show CDR1 as MNHEY and CDR2 as SMNVEV (reference sequence). This CDR3 is built from 14 residues. The CDR3 reads CASSPGQEYNEQFF. In nucleotides, the CDR3 is TGTGCCAGCAGCCCGGGACAGGAATACAATGAGCAGTTCTTC.

J is TRBJ2-2 and V is TRBV28; D possibly corresponds to TRBD2 (6 bases). Trimming took off 6 bases at V and 2 bases at J, with 10 bases between the two ends. The CDR3 extends over 14 amino acids. The germline V gene has CDR1 MDHEN and CDR2 SYDVKM. CDR3 DNA: TGTGCCAGCAGAGTGGGGGGAAACACCGGGGAGCTGTTTTTT. Protein product: CASRVGGNTGELFF.

The V and J genes are TRBV24-1 and TRBJ2-7; D perhaps matches TRBD1 (5 bases). V was pared by 0 bases and J by 2 bases, with 10 bases between. The CDR3 is 15 residues long. Germline V gene lookup returns CDR1 KGHDR and CDR2 SFDVKD. The CDR3 coding sequence is TGTGCCACCAGTGATTTGCACTACAGGACCTACGAGCAGTACTTC. Translation gives CATSDLHYRTYEQYF.

The CDR3 region is CSARGNANTGELFF. The CDR3 bases are TGCAGCGCTCGGGGGAACGCGAACACCGGGGAGCTGTTTTTT. The chain recombines TRBV29-1 with TRBJ2-2; D possibly corresponds to TRBD2 (6 bases). V lost 7 bases and J lost 0, with 12 bases in between. The germline CDR1 and CDR2 sequences are SQVTM and ANQGSEA. This CDR3 has 14 amino acids.

This chain uses TRBV9 with TRBJ2-2; D uncertain. Between the trimmed V and J ends, which lost 0 bases and 8 bases, there was a span of 2 bases. This CDR3 is built from 11 residues. CDR1 is SGDLS and CDR2 is YYNGEE in the germline V gene. The CDR3 coding sequence is TGTGCCAGCAGCGTAGCTGGGGAGCTGTTTTTT. It encodes CASSVAGELFF.